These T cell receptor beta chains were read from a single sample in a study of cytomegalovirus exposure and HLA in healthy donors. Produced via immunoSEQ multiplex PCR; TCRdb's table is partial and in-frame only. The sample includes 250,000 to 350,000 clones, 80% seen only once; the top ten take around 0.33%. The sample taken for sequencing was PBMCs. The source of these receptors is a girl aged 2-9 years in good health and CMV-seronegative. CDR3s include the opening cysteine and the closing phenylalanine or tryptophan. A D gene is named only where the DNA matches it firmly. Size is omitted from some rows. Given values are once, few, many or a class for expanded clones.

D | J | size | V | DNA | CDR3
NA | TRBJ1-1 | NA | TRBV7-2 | TGTGCCAGCAGCTTAGCGCTACAGGCCGAAGCTTTCTTT | CASSLALQAEAFF
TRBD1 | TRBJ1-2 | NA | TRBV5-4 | TGTGCCAGCGGAAGACAGGGGGCGCTAGGCTACACCTTC | CASGRQGALGYTF
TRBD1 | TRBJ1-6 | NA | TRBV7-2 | TGTGCCAGCAGCTCCCCGGCCGGGACAGGGGCGTACTATAATTCACCCCTCCACTTT | CASSSPAGTGAYYNSPLHF
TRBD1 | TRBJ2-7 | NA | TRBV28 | TGTGCCAGCAGACCTATTACAGGGGGCTTGGGTCACGAGCAGTACTTC | CASRPITGGLGHEQYF
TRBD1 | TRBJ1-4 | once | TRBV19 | TGTGCCACCGGGACAGGGTGGGAAAAACTGTTTTTT | CATGTGWEKLFF
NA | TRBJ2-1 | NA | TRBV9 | TGTGCCAGCAGCGTTTTTCTGGGCGGGTCTTACAATGAGCAGTTCTTC | CASSVFLGGSYNEQFF
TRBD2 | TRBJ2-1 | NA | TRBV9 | TGTGCCAGCAGCCCCTGGAGCGGGAGGGGGTCGAATGAGCAGTTCTTC | CASSPWSGRGSNEQFF
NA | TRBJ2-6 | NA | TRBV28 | TGTGCCAGCAGTTTATCCCAACTGCTCTCTGGGGCCAACGTCCTGACTTTC | CASSLSQLLSGANVLTF
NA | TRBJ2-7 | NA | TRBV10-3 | TGTGCCATCGGCAGAACCGGGGGGCCCGAGCAGTACTTC | CAIGRTGGPEQYF
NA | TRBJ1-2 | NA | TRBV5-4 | TGTGCCAGCAGCTTGAAATTAAGCAACTATGGCTACACCTTC | CASSLKLSNYGYTF
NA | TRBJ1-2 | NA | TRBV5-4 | TGTGCCAGCAGCTCGACTCTCCAGGGGGGCTACACCTTC | CASSSTLQGGYTF
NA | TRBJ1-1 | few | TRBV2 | TGTGCCAGCAGTAAGACACTGAATGGGAACACTGAAGCTTTCTTT | CASSKTLNGNTEAFF
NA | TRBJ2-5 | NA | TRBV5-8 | TGTGCCAGCAGCCCACGGCTTACAGGGATGGAGACCCAGTACTTC | CASSPRLTGMETQYF
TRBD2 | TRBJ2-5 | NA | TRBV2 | TGTGCCGCCTATAGCGGGGGGGCCCGAGAGACCCAGTACTTC | CAAYSGGARETQYF
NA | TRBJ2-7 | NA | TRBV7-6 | TGTGCCAGCAGCTCGACAACTAGTAACGAGCAGTACTTC | CASSSTTSNEQYF
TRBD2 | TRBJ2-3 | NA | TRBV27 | TGTGCCAGCAGTTCAACCCCGGGACTAGCGTTCGATACGCAGTATTTT | CASSSTPGLAFDTQYF
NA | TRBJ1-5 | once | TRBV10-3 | TGTGCCATCAGTGAGATGCCGGATCAGCCCCAGCATTTT | CAISEMPDQPQHF
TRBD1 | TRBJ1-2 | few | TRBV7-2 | TGTGCCAGCAGCCGGGGACAGGGGGGAGGCTACACCTTC | CASSRGQGGGYTF
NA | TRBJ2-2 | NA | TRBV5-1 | TGCGCCAGCAGCCCGGGGAATAGCCCCAACACCGGGGAGCTGTTTTTT | CASSPGNSPNTGELFF
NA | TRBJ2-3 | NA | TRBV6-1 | TGTGCCGGTAGTGAAAGGGGCGACACAGATACGCAGTATTTT | CAGSERGDTDTQYF
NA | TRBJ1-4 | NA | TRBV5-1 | TGCGCCAGCAGCGTAAACAGGGATGCTAATGAAAAACTGTTTTTT | CASSVNRDANEKLFF
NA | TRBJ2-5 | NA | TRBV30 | TGTGCCTGGAGTGTAGGACTGGGGGAGACCCAGTACTTC | CAWSVGLGETQYF
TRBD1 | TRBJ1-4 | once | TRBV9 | TGTGCCAGCAGCGGACCGGGACAGGTCAATGAAAAACTGTTTTTT | CASSGPGQVNEKLFF
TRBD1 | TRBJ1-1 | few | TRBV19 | TGTGCCAGTAGCTGGGACAGGGACGAGACTGAAGCTTTCTTT | CASSWDRDETEAFF
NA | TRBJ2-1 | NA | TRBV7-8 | TGTGCCAGCAGCTTGGATGCGCCCTCCGGGGACTACAATGAGCAGTTCTTC | CASSLDAPSGDYNEQFF
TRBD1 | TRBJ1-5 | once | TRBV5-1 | TGCGCCAGCAAACCGGGACAGCATCAGCCCCAGCATTTT | CASKPGQHQPQHF
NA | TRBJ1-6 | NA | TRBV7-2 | TGTGCCAGCAGCTCAGTTAATTCACCCCTCCACTTT | CASSSVNSPLHF
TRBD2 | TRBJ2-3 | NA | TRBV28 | TGTGCCAGCAGTTTATGGGCTAGCGGGAGGGCCCGAGATACGCAGTATTTT | CASSLWASGRARDTQYF
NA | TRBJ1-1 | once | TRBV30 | TGTGCCTTCACGGTCCTGAACACTGAAGCTTTCTTT | CAFTVLNTEAFF
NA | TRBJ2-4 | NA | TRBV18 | TGTGCCAGCTCACCGCGGAATGGTGAAGCCAAAAACATTCAGTACTTC | CASSPRNGEAKNIQYF
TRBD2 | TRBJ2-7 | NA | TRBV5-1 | TGCGCCAGCAGCTTGGCCTCTACTAGCGGGAGTTCCGACGAGCAGTACTTC | CASSLASTSGSSDEQYF
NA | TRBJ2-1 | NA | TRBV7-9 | TGTGCCAGCAGCAAACAGGGAATGACGTGGAATGAGCAGTTCTTC | CASSKQGMTWNEQFF
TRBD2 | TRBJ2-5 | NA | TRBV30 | TGTGCCTGGAGTGGTAGCGGGGGTGAGACCCAGTACTTC | CAWSGSGGETQYF
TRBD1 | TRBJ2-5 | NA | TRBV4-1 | TGCGCCAGCAGCCCCCTGGGACAGGGAGAGGGCCAAGAGACCCAGTACTTC | CASSPLGQGEGQETQYF
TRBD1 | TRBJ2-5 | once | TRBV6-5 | TGTGCCAGCAGTCGAGGGACAGGGACAGAGACCCAGTACTTC | CASSRGTGTETQYF
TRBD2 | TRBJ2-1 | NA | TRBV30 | TGTGCCTGGAGTGTACGCCTAGCGGGAGACAATGAGCAGTTCTTC | CAWSVRLAGDNEQFF
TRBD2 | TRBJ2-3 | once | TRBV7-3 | TGTGCCAGCAGCCCCCTCGGGGGGATCACAGATACGCAGTATTTT | CASSPLGGITDTQYF
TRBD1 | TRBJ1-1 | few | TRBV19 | TGTGCCAGTAGTATAGTCTCGACAGGGACGAACACTGAAGCTTTCTTT | CASSIVSTGTNTEAFF
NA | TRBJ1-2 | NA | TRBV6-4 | TGTGCCAGCAGCCCGGCGGAATACTCTAACTATGGCTACACCTTC | CASSPAEYSNYGYTF
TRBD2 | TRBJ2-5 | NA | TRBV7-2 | TGTGCCAGCAGCTCCGGACTAGCGGGAGCATCGGAGACCCAGTACTTC | CASSSGLAGASETQYF
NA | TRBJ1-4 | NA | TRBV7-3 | TGTGCCAGCAGCCCGCAGGGGAGAGGTGATGAAAAACTGTTTTTT | CASSPQGRGDEKLFF
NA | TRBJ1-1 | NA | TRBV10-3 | TGTGCCATCAGGGGGACTCCTCAGAACACTGAAGCTTTCTTT | CAIRGTPQNTEAFF
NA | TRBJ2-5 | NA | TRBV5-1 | TGCGCCAGCAGCCCAGGGGGCGGGGGAGAGACCCAGTACTTC | CASSPGGGGETQYF
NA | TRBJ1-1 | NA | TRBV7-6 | TGTGCCAGCAGCTGGCAACGGGGTACGACTGAAGCTTTCTTT | CASSWQRGTTEAFF
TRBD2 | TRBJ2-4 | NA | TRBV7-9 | TGTGCCAGCAGCTTACATGGGGAGGGGATGGACATTCAGTACTTC | CASSLHGEGMDIQYF
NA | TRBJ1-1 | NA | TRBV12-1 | TGTGCCAGCAGCTTTTCAGGCGAGTTCTTCATGAACACTGAAGCTTTCTTT | CASSFSGEFFMNTEAFF
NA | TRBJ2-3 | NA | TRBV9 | TGTGCCAGCAGCGCCCTCGGGGATACGCAGTATTTT | CASSALGDTQYF
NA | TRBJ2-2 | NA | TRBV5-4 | TGTGCCAGCAGATCCCAGGGTTCCGGCGGGGAGCTGTTTTTT | CASRSQGSGGELFF
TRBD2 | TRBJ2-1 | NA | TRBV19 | TGTGCCAGTAGTATAGCACTAGCGGGCGCCTCCTACAATGAGCAGTTCTTC | CASSIALAGASYNEQFF
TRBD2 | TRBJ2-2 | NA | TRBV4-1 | TGCGCCAGCAGCCAAGAACGCGCGGGAGTTGTTACCGGGGAGCTGTTTTTT | CASSQERAGVVTGELFF
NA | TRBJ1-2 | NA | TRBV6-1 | TGTGCCACCCGACAGGCCCCAAGCTATGGCTACACCTTC | CATRQAPSYGYTF
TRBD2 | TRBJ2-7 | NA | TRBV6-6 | TGTGCCAGCAGTTACTCAGGACTAGCTGGTTACGAGCAGTACTTC | CASSYSGLAGYEQYF
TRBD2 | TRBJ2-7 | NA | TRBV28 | TGTGCCAGCAGTTTGTGGCGCGGGGGAGCATCCTACGAGCAGTACTTC | CASSLWRGGASYEQYF
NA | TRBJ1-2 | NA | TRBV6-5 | TGTGCCAGCAGTTACGGTTACGAGTCTAACTATGGCTACACCTTC | CASSYGYESNYGYTF
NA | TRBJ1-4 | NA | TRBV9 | TGTGCCAGCAGCGTAGGGTCCAGTGGTAATGAAAAACTGTTTTTT | CASSVGSSGNEKLFF
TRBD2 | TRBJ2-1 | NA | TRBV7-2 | TGTGCCAGCAGCTTATCCAGCGGGGGGTTATATGAGCAGTTCTTC | CASSLSSGGLYEQFF
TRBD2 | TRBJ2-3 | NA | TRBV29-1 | TGCAGCGTTGTAGATAGCGGGGGAGTATCGCAGTATTTT | CSVVDSGGVSQYF
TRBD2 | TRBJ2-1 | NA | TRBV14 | TGTGCCAGCAGCCAAGGTACTAGCGGGATATACAATGAGCAGTTCTTC | CASSQGTSGIYNEQFF
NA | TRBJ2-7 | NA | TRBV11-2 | TGTGCCAGCAGCTCGGACAGCTACGAGCAGTACTTC | CASSSDSYEQYF